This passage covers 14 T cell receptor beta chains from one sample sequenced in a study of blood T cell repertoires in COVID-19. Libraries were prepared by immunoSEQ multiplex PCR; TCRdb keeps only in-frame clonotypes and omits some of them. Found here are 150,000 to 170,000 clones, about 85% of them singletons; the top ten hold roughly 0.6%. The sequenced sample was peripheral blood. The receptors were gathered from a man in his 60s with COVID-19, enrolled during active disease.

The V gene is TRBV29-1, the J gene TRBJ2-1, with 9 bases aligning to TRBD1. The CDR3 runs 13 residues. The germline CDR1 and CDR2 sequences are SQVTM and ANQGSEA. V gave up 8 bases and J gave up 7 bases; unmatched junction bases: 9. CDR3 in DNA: TGCAGCTTCGAAGGGACAGGGCGAAATGAGCAGTTCTTC. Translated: CSFEGTGRNEQFF.

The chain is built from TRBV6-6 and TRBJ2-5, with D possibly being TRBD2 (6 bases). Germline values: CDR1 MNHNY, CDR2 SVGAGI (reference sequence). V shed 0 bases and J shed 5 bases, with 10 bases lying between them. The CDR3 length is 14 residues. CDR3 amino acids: CASSYSGRQETQYF. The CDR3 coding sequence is TGTGCCAGCAGTTACTCGGGGAGGCAGGAGACCCAGTACTTC.

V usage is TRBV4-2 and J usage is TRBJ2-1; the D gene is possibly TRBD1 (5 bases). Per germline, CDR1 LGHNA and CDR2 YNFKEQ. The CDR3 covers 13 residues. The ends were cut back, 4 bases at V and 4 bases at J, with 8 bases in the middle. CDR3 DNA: TGTGCCAGCAGCCTAGGACAATACAATGAGCAGTTCTTC. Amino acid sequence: CASSLGQYNEQFF.

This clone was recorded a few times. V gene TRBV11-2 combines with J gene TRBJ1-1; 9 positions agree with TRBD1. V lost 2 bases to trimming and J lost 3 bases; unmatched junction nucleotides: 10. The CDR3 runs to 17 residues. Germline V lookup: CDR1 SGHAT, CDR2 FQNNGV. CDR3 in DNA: TGTGCCAGCAGCTTATATTTTGGGGACAGGGAATACACTGAAGCTTTCTTT. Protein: CASSLYFGDREYTEAFF.

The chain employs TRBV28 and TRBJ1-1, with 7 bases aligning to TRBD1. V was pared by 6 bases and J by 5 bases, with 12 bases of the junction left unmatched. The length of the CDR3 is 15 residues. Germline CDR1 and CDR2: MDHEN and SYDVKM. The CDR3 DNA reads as TGTGCCAGCAGAACACAGGGGCCGGCGCTGACTGAAGCTTTCTTT. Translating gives CASRTQGPALTEAFF.

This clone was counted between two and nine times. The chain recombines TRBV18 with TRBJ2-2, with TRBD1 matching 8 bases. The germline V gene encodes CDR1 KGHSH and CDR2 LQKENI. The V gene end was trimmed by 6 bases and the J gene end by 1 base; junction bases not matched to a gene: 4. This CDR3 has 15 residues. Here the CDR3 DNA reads TGTGCCAGCTCGTCCGGGACAGGGAACACCGGGGAGCTGTTTTTT. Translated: CASSSGTGNTGELFF.

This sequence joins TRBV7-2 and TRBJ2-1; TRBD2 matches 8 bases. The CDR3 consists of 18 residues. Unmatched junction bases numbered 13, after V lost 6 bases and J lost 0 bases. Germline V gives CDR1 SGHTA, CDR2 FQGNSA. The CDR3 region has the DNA TGTGCCAGCAGTGGGGGTCTCCGCGGGGGGAGCTCCTACAATGAGCAGTTCTTC. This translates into CASSGGLRGGSSYNEQFF.

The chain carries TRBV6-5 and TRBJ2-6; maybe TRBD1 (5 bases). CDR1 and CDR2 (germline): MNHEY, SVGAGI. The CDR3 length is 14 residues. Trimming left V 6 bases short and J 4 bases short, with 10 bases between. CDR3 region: CASRQGSGANVLTF. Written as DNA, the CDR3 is TGTGCCAGCAGGCAGGGATCCGGGGCCAACGTCCTGACTTTC.

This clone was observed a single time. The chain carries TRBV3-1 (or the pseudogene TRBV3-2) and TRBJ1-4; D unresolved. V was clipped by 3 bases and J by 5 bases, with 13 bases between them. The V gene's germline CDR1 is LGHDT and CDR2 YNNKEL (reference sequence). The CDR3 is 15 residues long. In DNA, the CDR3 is TGTGCCAGCAGCCAGGGCTTAGAGATAAATGAAAAACTGTTTTTT. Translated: CASSQGLEINEKLFF.

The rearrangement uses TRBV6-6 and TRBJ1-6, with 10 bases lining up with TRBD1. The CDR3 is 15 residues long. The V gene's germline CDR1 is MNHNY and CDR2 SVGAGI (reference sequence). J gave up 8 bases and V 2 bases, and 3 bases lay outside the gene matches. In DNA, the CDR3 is TGTGCCAGCAGTTACGTCGGACAGGGGGATTCACCCCTCCACTTT. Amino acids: CASSYVGQGDSPLHF.

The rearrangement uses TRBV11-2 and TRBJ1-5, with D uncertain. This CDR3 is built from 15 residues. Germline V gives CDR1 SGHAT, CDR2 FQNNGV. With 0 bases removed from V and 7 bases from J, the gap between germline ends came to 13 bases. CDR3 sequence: CASSLDLGREQPQHF. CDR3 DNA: TGTGCCAGCAGCTTAGATTTGGGTCGGGAGCAGCCCCAGCATTTT.

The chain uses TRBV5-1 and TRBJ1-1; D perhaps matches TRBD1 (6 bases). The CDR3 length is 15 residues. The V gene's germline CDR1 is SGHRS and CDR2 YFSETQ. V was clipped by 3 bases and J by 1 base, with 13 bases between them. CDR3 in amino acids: CASSWGGGKNTEAFF. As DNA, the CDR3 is TGCGCCAGCAGCTGGGGAGGGGGTAAGAACACTGAAGCTTTCTTT.

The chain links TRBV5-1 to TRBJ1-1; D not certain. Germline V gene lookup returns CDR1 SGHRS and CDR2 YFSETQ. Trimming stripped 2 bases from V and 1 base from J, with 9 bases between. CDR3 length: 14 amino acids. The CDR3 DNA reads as TGCGCCAGCAGCTTTGGTCAGGCGAACACTGAAGCTTTCTTT. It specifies CASSFGQANTEAFF.

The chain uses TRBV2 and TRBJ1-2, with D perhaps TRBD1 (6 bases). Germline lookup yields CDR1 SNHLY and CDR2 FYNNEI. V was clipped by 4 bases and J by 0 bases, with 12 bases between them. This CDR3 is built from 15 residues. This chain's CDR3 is CASSGGGRTNYGYTF. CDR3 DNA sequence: TGTGCCAGCAGTGGGGGGGGCAGAACTAACTATGGCTACACCTTC. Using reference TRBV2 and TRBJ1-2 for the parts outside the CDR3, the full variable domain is EPEVTQTPSHQVTQMGQEVILRCVPISNHLYFYWYRQILGQKVEFLVSFYNNEISEKSEIFDDQFSVERPDGSNFTLKIRSTKLEDSAMYFCASSGGGRTNYGYTFGSGTRLTVV.